These 22 T cell receptor beta chains came from one sample sequenced in a study of T cells in Graves' hyperthyroidism and ophthalmopathy (dated by TCRdb to the late 2010s). The library was generated by multiplex PCR. The data were produced on an Illumina HiSeq 2000. Amplification of TCR beta CDR3 regions was carried out from RNA transcripts. The first round of RT-PCR for the TCR CDR3 was performed with the HTBI primer set and the Qiagen OneStep RT-PCR kit. TCRdb trimmed the raw reads at Q25, called clones with MiXCR and kept productive beta chains. Rows are combined by CDR3 protein, so each entry shows the most common genes and DNA. The sample has 33,000 or so distinct CDR3 sequences on record, roughly 49% of them singletons. Approximately 6.2% of the sample comes from the top ten. Sequencing input: blood. Source of these receptors: a woman aged 45-65 years with Graves' hyperthyroidism that later progressed to Graves' ophthalmopathy.

On this clonotype: No conserved phenylalanine or tryptophan ends this CDR3, so it is likely a read error. It is unclear where the CDR3 begins or ends on the DNA, so no DNA is shown, and the CDR3 is as TCRdb lists it. V is TRBV6-5 and J is TRBJ1-4; the table's D call, TRBD1, has no DNA check behind it. Per the germline V gene, CDR1 is MNHEY and CDR2 is SVGAGI. From its first to its last residue, the CDR3 has 11 amino acids. CDR3 amino acids: CAISYKTGQLY.

By its share, this clonotype is medium-sized. The V gene is TRBV7-2, the J gene TRBJ2-5, with D hard to call. The CDR3 consists of 12 residues. Germline assignment: CDR1 SGHTA and CDR2 FQGNSA. The germline V and J ends were trimmed by 5 bases and 9 bases, with 13 bases remaining between them. Here the CDR3 DNA reads TGTGCCAGCAGCAGCACTGACTCTGCCCAGTACTTC. Residues: CASSSTDSAQYF. The full variable domain, rest sourced from reference TRBV7-2 and TRBJ2-5, is GAGVSQSPSNKVTEKGKDVELRCDPISGHTALYWYRQSLGQGLEFLIYFQGNSAPDKSGLPSDRFSAERTGGSVSTLTIQRTQQEDSAVYLCASSSTDSAQYFGPGTRLLVL.

This clonotype was found many times. The J gene is TRBJ1-2, the V gene TRBV12-3 or TRBV12-4, with TRBD1 matching over 10 bases. This CDR3 has 14 residues. The J segment lost 3 bases and the V segment lost 5 bases, leaving 3 bases of the junction unmatched. The CDR3 loop is CASSRQGADYGYTF. DNA of the CDR3: TGTGCCAGCAGTCGACAGGGGGCTGACTATGGCTACACCTTC.

This clonotype occurred many times. The J gene is TRBJ1-1, the V gene TRBV5-1; 8 bases fit TRBD1. The CDR3 contains 13 residues. V shed 6 bases and J 4 bases; nucleotides not matched to a gene: 5. Germline V lookup: CDR1 SGHRS, CDR2 YFSETQ. CDR3 nucleotides: TGCGCCAGCAAGGTCCAGGGGGCCACTGAAGCTTTCTTT. This encodes CASKVQGATEAFF.

This clonotype was observed at least ten times. The chain employs TRBV20-1 and TRBJ2-7; 7 nucleotides agree with TRBD2. Germline CDR1 reads DFQATT; CDR2 reads SNEGSKA (reference sequence). The CDR3 length is 14 residues. Trimming at V came to 3 bases and at J to 3 bases, leaving 8 bases not matched to a gene. The CDR3 DNA reads as TGCAGTGCTAGGGACGCTGGGAGGGTCTACGAGCAGTACTTC. This sequence encodes CSARDAGRVYEQYF.

This chain joins TRBV10-3 and TRBJ1-5; D unclear. Between the trimmed V and J ends, which lost 4 bases and 0 bases, there was a span of 19 bases. Germline V gene lookup returns CDR1 ENHRY and CDR2 SYGVKD. The CDR3 runs to 18 residues. The DNA for the CDR3 is TGTGCCATCAGTGGCCCGACGGGGAGGGCCTATAGCAATCAGCCCCAGCATTTT. Protein sequence: CAISGPTGRAYSNQPQHF.

The V call is TRBV20-1, the J call TRBJ2-7; 7 bases are a match to TRBD1. The J segment lost 4 bases and the V segment lost 2 bases, leaving 8 bases of the junction unmatched. The CDR3 totals 14 residues. Germline lookup yields CDR1 DFQATT and CDR2 SNEGSKA (reference sequence). In DNA form, the CDR3 reads TGCAGTGCTAGACATGCATACAGGGGATACGAGCAGTACTTC. Its translation: CSARHAYRGYEQYF.

Ten or more counts support this clonotype. V and J are TRBV18 and TRBJ1-5; D gene unclear. From germline, CDR1 is KGHSH and CDR2 LQKENI. V was pared by 5 bases and J by 2 bases, with 13 bases between. The length of the CDR3 is 15 residues. The CDR3 spells CASSSGPGGNQPQHF. The CDR3 DNA reads as TGTGCCAGCTCATCCGGGCCTGGGGGCAATCAGCCCCAGCATTTT.

This chain uses TRBV7-9 with TRBJ1-1; D possibly corresponds to TRBD1 (5 bases). From germline, CDR1 is SEHNR and CDR2 FQNEAQ (reference sequence). This CDR3 has 14 amino acids. V dropped 5 bases and J dropped 11 bases, with 21 bases sitting between them. The DNA for the CDR3 is TGTGCCAGCAGCCAAAAGCAGGGTGCCCACGAGGCTTTCTTT. It encodes CASSQKQGAHEAFF.

V usage is TRBV20-1 and J usage is TRBJ2-1; the D is unclear. The germline V and J ends were trimmed by 1 base and 13 bases, with 11 bases remaining between them. CDR3 length: 11 amino acids. Germline V gives CDR1 DFQATT, CDR2 SNEGSKA (reference sequence). The CDR3 DNA reads TGCAGTGCTAGAGCCAGCACAGAACAGTTCTTC. It is translated as CSARASTEQFF.

The sample holds one count of this clonotype. The chain carries TRBV19 and TRBJ2-7, with D possibly TRBD2 on 6 matching bases. V was shortened by 5 bases and J by 2 bases, with 13 bases between the two germline ends. The CDR3 has 14 residues. CDR1 and CDR2 (germline): LNHDA, SQIVND (reference sequence). CDR3 bases: TGTGCCAGTAGTCTTCAGGGACTTGCCTACGAGCAGTACTTC. This codes for CASSLQGLAYEQYF.

The chain joins TRBV20-1 to TRBJ1-6, with 9 bases fitting TRBD1. Trimming took 5 bases from V and 7 from J; bases not matched to a gene: 15. CDR3 size: 17 residues. Germline CDR1 DFQATT, CDR2 SNEGSKA (reference sequence). CDR3 in amino acids: CSAALADRGGGNSPLHF. CDR3 sequence (DNA): TGCAGTGCTGCCCTCGCGGACAGGGGAGGGGGGAATTCACCCCTCCACTTT.

This clonotype was observed at least ten times. The chain uses TRBV4-1 and TRBJ2-5; 11 bases line up with TRBD2. CDR1 MGHRA and CDR2 YSYEKL come from the germline V gene. This CDR3 has 15 amino acids. With 1 base clipped from V and 9 bases from J, the junction kept 7 bases outside the gene matches. In DNA form, the CDR3 reads TGCGCCAGCAGCCAAGGTGTAGCGGGAGGGACGGCCCAGTACTTC. This encodes CASSQGVAGGTAQYF.

This clonotype came up many times. The rearrangement links TRBV20-1 to TRBJ2-1, with 10 bases matching TRBD1. CDR3 length: 17 amino acids. The germline gives CDR1 DFQATT, CDR2 SNEGSKA (reference sequence). V lost 6 bases, J lost 5 bases, and 16 bases stayed unmatched. CDR3 in DNA: TGCAGTGCGCGGGACAGGGGATTACTAGGCGCAAACAATGAGCAGTTCTTC. It encodes CSARDRGLLGANNEQFF.

This rearrangement joins TRBV19 to TRBJ1-2; perhaps TRBD1 as D (6 bases). The V and J ends lost 10 bases and 5 bases respectively, with 14 bases between them. This CDR3 has 12 amino acids. Germline V gene lookup returns CDR1 LNHDA and CDR2 SQIVND (reference sequence). CDR3: CAIPKDSYGYTF. CDR3 DNA: TGTGCCATCCCGAAGGACAGTTATGGCTACACCTTC. The full variable domain, in which reference TRBV19 and TRBJ1-2 provide the parts outside the CDR3, is DGGITQSPKYLFRKEGQNVTLSCEQNLNHDAMYWYRQDPGQGLRLIYYSQIVNDFQKGDIAEGYSVSREKKESFPLTVTSAQKNPTAFYLCAIPKDSYGYTFGSGTRLTVV.

This clonotype is judged medium-sized (0.01 to 0.1%). V gene TRBV20-1 combines with J gene TRBJ2-7; D is uncertain. There are 13 residues in the CDR3. Germline V gene sequence: CDR1 DFQATT, CDR2 SNEGSKA (reference sequence). V shed 7 bases and J shed 3 bases, with 16 bases lying between them. CDR3 DNA: TGCAGTGTTGGTGGAACTATTGTCTACGAGCAGTACTTC. Translation gives CSVGGTIVYEQYF.

This chain links TRBV20-1 with TRBJ2-2; D uncertain. The germline CDR1 and CDR2 sequences are DFQATT and SNEGSKA (reference sequence). The CDR3 runs to 10 residues. The V and J ends lost 3 bases and 9 bases respectively, with 5 bases between them. CDR3 region: CSARQWELFF. In DNA, the CDR3 is TGCAGTGCTAGGCAGTGGGAGCTGTTTTTT.

The CDR3 DNA sequence: TGCAGTGGTAACGGGAGGGCCGCACAAGAGACCCAGTACTTC. The encoded protein is CSGNGRAAQETQYF. This chain links TRBV20-1 with TRBJ2-5, with TRBD2 matching 8 bases. In germline, CDR1 is DFQATT, CDR2 SNEGSKA (reference sequence). This CDR3 region has 14 residues. J lost 2 bases, V lost 7 bases, and 9 bases had no gene match.

Turning to this clonotype: This may be a read error: a much more frequent sequence differs by one nucleotide. The conserved closing phenylalanine or tryptophan is absent in this CDR3, likely reflecting a read error. This sequence joins TRBV30 and TRBJ2-3; no firm D call. Per the germline V gene, CDR1 is GTSNPN and CDR2 is SVGIG (reference sequence). V gave up 1 base and J gave up 4 bases, with 9 bases separating them. The CDR3 extends over 13 amino acids. CDR3 nucleotides: TGTGCCTGGAGTGCCGGGTCCCCAGATACGCAGTATCTT. Translation gives CAWSAGSPDTQYL.

The chain combines TRBV15 with TRBJ1-2; D unclear. Per the germline V gene, CDR1 is LNHNV and CDR2 is YYDKDF (reference sequence). The CDR3 length is 13 residues. CDR3 DNA sequence: TGTACCTCCAGCAGTGACCTCAACTATGGCTACACCTTC. This gives the protein CTSSSDLNYGYTF.

This clonotype has a count of ten or more. The J gene is TRBJ2-7, the V gene TRBV27; D might be TRBD2 (5 bases). The CDR3 is made up of 14 amino acids. Germline V gives CDR1 MNHEY, CDR2 SMNVEV (reference sequence). The V end was cut by 7 bases, the J end by 2 bases, with 15 bases between. The CDR3 loop reads CASTSPGGPYEQYF. The CDR3 DNA sequence: TGTGCCAGCACCTCCCCCGGCGGGCCCTACGAGCAGTACTTC.

The chain couples TRBV29-1 to TRBJ2-7; D may be TRBD1 (5 bases). Trimming left V 3 bases short and J 4 bases short, with 13 bases between. CDR3 length: 13 amino acids. Germline lookup yields CDR1 SQVTM and CDR2 ANQGSEA. CDR3 residues: CSVDGAGLYEQYF. The CDR3 DNA sequence: TGCAGCGTTGATGGGGCAGGGCTTTACGAGCAGTACTTC.